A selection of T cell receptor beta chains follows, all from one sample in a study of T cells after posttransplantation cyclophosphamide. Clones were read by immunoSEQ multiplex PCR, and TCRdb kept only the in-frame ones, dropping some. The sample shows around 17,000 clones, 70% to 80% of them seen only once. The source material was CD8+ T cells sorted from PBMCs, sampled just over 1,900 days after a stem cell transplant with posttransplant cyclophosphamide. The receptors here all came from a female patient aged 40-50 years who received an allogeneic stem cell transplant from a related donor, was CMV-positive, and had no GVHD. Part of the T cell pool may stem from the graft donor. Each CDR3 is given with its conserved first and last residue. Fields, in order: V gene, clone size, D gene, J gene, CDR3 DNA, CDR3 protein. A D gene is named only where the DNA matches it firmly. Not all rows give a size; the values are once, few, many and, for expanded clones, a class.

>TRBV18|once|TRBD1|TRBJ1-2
TGTGCCAGCTCACCAGGCGACAGGGGAGACTATGGCTACACCTTC
CASSPGDRGDYGYTF
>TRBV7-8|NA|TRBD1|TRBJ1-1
TGTGCCAGCCGATCAGATTCCGGGACAGGGGGCACTGAAGCTTTCTTT
CASRSDSGTGGTEAFF
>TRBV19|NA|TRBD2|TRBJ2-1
TGTGCCAGTAGTATCGCAACTAGCGGGGGTTACAATGAGCAGTTCTTC
CASSIATSGGYNEQFF
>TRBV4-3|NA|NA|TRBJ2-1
TGCGCCAGCAGCCAAGTTATAAACAATGAGCAGTTCTTC
CASSQVINNEQFF
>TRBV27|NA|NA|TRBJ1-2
TGTGCCAGCAGTGCTTCGGGACACAAAAACTATGGCTACACCTTC
CASSASGHKNYGYTF
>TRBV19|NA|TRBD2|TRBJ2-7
TGTGCCAGTCGACTAGCGGGGGGGCTCTACGAGCAGTACTTC
CASRLAGGLYEQYF
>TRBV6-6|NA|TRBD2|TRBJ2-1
TGTGCCAGCAGTTACCCGGGGGGGCCGGGAGGTGAGCAGTTCTTC
CASSYPGGPGGEQFF
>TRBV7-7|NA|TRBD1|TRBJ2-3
TGTGCTAGCAGGACGCCGGGACAGGGGACAGATACGCAGTATTTT
CASRTPGQGTDTQYF
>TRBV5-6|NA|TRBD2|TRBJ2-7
TGTGCCAGCAGCCCTAGCGGGGTCCTATACGAGCAGTACTTC
CASSPSGVLYEQYF
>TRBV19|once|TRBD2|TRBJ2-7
TGTGCCAGTAGTAGTAAAGGCGGGAGCTCCTACGAGCAGTACTTC
CASSSKGGSSYEQYF
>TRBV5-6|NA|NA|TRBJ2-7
TGTGCCAGCAGCTTGTTTCCGGGGTCCGACGAGCAGTACTTC
CASSLFPGSDEQYF
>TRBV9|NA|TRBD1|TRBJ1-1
TGTGCCAGCAGCCTACAGGGGGCGAACACTGAAGCTTTCTTT
CASSLQGANTEAFF
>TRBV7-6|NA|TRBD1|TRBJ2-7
TGTGCCAGCAGAGATCGGACAGGCGGGGAGCAGTACTTC
CASRDRTGGEQYF
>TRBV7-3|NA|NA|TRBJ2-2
TGTGCCAGCAGCTTACTGCCAGGGGCGGCCACCGGGGAGCTGTTTTTT
CASSLLPGAATGELFF
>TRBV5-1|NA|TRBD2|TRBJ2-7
TGCGCCAGCAGCGGGAGCGGGGGTCCCTCCTACGAGCAGTACTTC
CASSGSGGPSYEQYF
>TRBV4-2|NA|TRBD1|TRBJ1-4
TGTGCCAGCAGCCAGTTTCGGGACAGGGGGGATGGGGATGAAAAACTGTTTTTT
CASSQFRDRGDGDEKLFF
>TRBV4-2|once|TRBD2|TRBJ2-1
TGTGCCAGCAGCCAAGATCAAGAAGGCGGGGGGACCTACAATGAGCAGTTCTTC
CASSQDQEGGGTYNEQFF
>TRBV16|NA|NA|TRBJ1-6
TGTGCCAGCAGCCAATCACGGGGAATTAATTCACCCCTCCACTTT
CASSQSRGINSPLHF
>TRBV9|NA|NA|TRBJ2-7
TGTGCCAGCAGCGGATACCGGGATACCTCATCCGAGCAGTACTTC
CASSGYRDTSSEQYF
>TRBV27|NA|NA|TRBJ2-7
TGTGCCAGCAGTTTAGGCGGGGGCGTTGGAGGCGAGCAGTACTTC
CASSLGGGVGGEQYF
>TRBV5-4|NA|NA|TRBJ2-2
TGTGCCAGCAGCTTCTCGACCGGGGAGCTGTTTTTT
CASSFSTGELFF
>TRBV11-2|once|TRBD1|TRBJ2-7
TGTGCCAGCAGCCGGACAGGGGGTTACGAGCAGTACTTC
CASSRTGGYEQYF
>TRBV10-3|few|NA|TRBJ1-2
TGTGCCATCTCCGATAGTGAGGTTCTCTATGGCTACACCTTC
CAISDSEVLYGYTF
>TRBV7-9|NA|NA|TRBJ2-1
TGTGCCAGCAGTCCAGTCGGAGCGGGCCCCTACAATGAGCAGTTCTTC
CASSPVGAGPYNEQFF
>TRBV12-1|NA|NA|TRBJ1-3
TGTGCCATCCTACCGCGGGGGGTCACTGGAAACACCATATATTTT
CAILPRGVTGNTIYF
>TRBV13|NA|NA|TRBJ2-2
TGTGCCAGCAGCCCGCCCGCTAGTAACGCCGGGGAGCTGTTTTTT
CASSPPASNAGELFF
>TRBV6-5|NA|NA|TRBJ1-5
TGTGCCAGCAGTTCACAGGGAATTAGCAATCAGCCCCAGCATTTT
CASSSQGISNQPQHF
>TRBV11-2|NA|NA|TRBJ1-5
TGTGCCAGCAGCTTATCAGGGAATCAGCCCCAGCATTTT
CASSLSGNQPQHF
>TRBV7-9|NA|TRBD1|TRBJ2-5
TGTGCCAGCAGCCCCCAACAGGGGTTCTTGAATGAAGAGACCCAGTACTTC
CASSPQQGFLNEETQYF
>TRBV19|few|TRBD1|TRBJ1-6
TGTGCCAGTAGTCCACAGGGGAGGTTGCCCCTCCACTTT
CASSPQGRLPLHF
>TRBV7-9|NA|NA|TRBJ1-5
TGTGCCAGCAGCTCCCTCGGGGACACGTGGCCCCAGCATTTT
CASSSLGDTWPQHF
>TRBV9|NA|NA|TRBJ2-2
TGTGCCAGCAGCCAAAATACAGGAGGGGAGTATAGGGCCGGGGAGCTGTTTTTT
CASSQNTGGEYRAGELFF
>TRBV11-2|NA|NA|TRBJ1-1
TGTGCCAGCAGTACGACAGGGAACACTGAAGCTTTCTTT
CASSTTGNTEAFF
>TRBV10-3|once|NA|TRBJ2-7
TGTGCCATCAGTGAGTCGAGTGGCGAGCAGTACTTC
CAISESSGEQYF
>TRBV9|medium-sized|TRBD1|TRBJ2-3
TGTGCCAGCAGCGCCGGACAGGGACCAGATACGCAGTATTTT
CASSAGQGPDTQYF
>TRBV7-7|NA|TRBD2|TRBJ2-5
TGTGCTAGCAGCCCGGGAGGGGGAGAGACCCAGTACTTC
CASSPGGGETQYF
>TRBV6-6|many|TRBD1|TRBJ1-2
TGTGCCAGCACGGGACAGTTGGATGGCTACACCTTC
CASTGQLDGYTF
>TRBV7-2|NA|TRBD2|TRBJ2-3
TGTGCCAGCAGCTTAGTCATTACTAGCGGGGGGTCTGGGCGAGATACGCAGTATTTT
CASSLVITSGGSGRDTQYF
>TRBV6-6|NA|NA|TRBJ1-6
TGTGCCAGCAGTTACTCCTGGACTGATAATTCACCCCTCCACTTT
CASSYSWTDNSPLHF
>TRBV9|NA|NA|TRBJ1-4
TGTGCCAGCAGCGTAGGACAGACGACCTCTGAAAAACTGTTTTTT
CASSVGQTTSEKLFF
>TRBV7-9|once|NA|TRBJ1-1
TGTGCCAGCAGCCCTACGGGCACTGAAGCTTTCTTT
CASSPTGTEAFF
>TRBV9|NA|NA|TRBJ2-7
TGTGCCAGCAGCGTAGATCACAGTTCCTACGAGCAGTACTTC
CASSVDHSSYEQYF
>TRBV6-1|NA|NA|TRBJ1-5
TGTGCCAGCAGTGTTACAGGGTTGCTCTGGCCCCAGCATTTT
CASSVTGLLWPQHF
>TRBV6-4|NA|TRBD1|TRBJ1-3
TGTGCCAGCAGGGGACAGGGGGCGCTTGCTGGAAACACCATATATTTT
CASRGQGALAGNTIYF
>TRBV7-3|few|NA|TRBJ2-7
TGTGCCAGCAGCTCCTACCTCGGCTACGAGCAGTACTTC
CASSSYLGYEQYF
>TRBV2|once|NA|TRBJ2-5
TGTGCCAGCAGTGAAGGGATCGCCCCGATCGGGGAGACCCAGTACTTC
CASSEGIAPIGETQYF
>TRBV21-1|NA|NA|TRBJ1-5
TGTGCCAGCAGCTCCCCCCGGGGGCCCCAGCATTTT
CASSSPRGPQHF
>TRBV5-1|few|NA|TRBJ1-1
TGCGCCAGCAGCTTGGACATCATGAACACTGAAGCTTTCTTT
CASSLDIMNTEAFF
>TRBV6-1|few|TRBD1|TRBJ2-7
TGTGCCAGCGAGGACAGGCGTGCCGAGCAGTACTTC
CASEDRRAEQYF
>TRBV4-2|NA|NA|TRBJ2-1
TGTGCCAGCAGCCAAGATCCGGGACTTCTCTACAATGAGCAGTTCTTC
CASSQDPGLLYNEQFF
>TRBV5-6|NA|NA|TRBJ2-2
TGTGCCAGCAGCTTGTATGTTGGCCACACCGGGGAGCTGTTTTTT
CASSLYVGHTGELFF
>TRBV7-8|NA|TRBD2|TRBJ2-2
TGTGCCAGCAGCTTACGGGGGGCGAACACCGGGGAGCTGTTTTTT
CASSLRGANTGELFF
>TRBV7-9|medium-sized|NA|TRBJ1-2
TGTGCCAGCAGCCAGTTCGGAGCATATGGCTACACCTTC
CASSQFGAYGYTF
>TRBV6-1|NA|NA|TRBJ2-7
TGTGCCAGCAGGGAAGGAGCTTCCTACGAGCAGTACTTC
CASREGASYEQYF
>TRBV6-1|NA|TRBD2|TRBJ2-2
TGTGCCAGCAGTGAATTAGTTCTAGCGGGACCCACCGGGGAGCTGTTTTTT
CASSELVLAGPTGELFF
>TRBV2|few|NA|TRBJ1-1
TGTGCCAGCAGTGAATACCCAGGTATGAACACTGAAGCTTTCTTT
CASSEYPGMNTEAFF
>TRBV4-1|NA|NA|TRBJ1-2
TGCGCCAGCAGCCAAGAGCAGGGTAACTATGGCTACACCTTC
CASSQEQGNYGYTF
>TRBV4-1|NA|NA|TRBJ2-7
TGCGCCAGCAGCCACCCTAGGGCGTCTGGGAACGGGGGAGCCTACGAGCAGTACTTC
CASSHPRASGNGGAYEQYF
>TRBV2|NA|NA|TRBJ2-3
TGTGCCAGCGAGGAGTGGCCAGATACGCAGTATTTT
CASEEWPDTQYF
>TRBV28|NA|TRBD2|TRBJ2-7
TGTGCCAGCAGTAGCGCCAAAACTATAGCGGGGGGCCGCTACGAGCAGTACTTC
CASSSAKTIAGGRYEQYF